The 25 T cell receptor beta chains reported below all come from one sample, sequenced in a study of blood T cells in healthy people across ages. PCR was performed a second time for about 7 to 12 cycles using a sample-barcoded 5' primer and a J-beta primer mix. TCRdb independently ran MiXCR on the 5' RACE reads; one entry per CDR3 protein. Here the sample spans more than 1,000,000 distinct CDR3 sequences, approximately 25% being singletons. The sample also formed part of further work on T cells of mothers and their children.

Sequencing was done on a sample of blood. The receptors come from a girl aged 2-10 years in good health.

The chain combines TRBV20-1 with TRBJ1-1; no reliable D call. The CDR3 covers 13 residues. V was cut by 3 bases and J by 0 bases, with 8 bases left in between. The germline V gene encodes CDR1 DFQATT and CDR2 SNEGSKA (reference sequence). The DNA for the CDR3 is TGCAGTGCTAGTAGTAACCTGAACACTGAAGCTTTCTTT. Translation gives CSASSNLNTEAFF.

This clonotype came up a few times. The CDR3 protein is CAISGQKSSTDTQYF. The CDR3 DNA reads as TGTGCCATCAGTGGACAGAAATCTAGCACAGATACGCAGTATTTT. The chain links TRBV10-3 to TRBJ2-3; maybe TRBD1 (5 bases). The ends were cut back, 4 bases at V and 0 bases at J, with 11 bases in the middle. Germline lookup yields CDR1 ENHRY and CDR2 SYGVKD. This CDR3 spans 15 amino acids.

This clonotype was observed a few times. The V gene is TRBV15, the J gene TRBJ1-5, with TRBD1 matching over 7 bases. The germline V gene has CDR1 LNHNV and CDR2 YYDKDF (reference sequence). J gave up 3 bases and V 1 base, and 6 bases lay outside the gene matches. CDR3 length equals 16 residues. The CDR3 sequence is CATSRGPGTDNQPQHF. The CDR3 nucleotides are TGTGCCACCAGCAGAGGGCCCGGGACAGACAATCAGCCCCAGCATTTT.

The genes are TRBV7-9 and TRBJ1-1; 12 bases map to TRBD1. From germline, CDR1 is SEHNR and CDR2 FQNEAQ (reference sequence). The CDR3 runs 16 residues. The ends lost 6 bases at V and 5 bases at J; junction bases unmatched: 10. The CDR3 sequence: CASSSGTGGSGTEAFF. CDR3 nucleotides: TGTGCCAGCAGTTCCGGGACAGGGGGCTCGGGGACTGAAGCTTTCTTT.

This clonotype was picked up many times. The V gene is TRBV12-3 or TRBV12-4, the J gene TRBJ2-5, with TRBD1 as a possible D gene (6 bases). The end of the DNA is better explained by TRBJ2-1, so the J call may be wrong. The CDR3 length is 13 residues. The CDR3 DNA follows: TGTGCCAGCAGCAGGGACAACTACAATGAGCAGTTCTTC. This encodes CASSRDNYNEQFF.

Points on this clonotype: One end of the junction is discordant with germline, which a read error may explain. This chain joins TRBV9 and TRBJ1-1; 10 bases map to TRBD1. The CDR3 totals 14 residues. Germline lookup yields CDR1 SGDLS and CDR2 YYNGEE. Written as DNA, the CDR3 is TGTGCCAGCAGCGGGGGACAGGGGAACCCTGAAGCTTTCTTT. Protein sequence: CASSGGQGNPEAFF.

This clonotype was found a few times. The CDR3 region has the DNA TGCGCCAGCAGCCAGGGGGGGGGAAGCCTAAGCTACGAGCAGTACTTC. Encoded protein: CASSQGGGSLSYEQYF. This sequence joins TRBV4-3 and TRBJ2-7; 7 bases match TRBD2. The germline V gene has CDR1 LGHNA and CDR2 YSLEER. Germline trimming cut 3 bases from V and 3 bases from J; bases unmatched to any gene: 11. This CDR3 comprises 16 residues.

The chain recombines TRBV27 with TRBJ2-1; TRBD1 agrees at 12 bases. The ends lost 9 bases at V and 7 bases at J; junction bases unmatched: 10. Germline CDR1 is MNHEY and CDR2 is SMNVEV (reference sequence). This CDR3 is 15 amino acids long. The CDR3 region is CASGGRDRGLNEQFF. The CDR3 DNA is TGTGCCAGTGGAGGTCGGGACAGGGGGCTAAATGAGCAGTTCTTC.

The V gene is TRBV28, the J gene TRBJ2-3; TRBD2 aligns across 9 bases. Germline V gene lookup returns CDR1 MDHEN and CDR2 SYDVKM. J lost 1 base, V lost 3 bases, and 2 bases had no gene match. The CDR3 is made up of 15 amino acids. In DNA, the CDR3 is TGTGCCAGCAGTTTTAGCGGGGGCCGCACAGATACGCAGTATTTT. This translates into CASSFSGGRTDTQYF.

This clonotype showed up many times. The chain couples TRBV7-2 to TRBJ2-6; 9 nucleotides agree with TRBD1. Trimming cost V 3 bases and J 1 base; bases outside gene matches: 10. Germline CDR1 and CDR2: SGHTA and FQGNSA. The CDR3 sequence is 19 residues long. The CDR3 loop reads CASSLGVGTGWSGANVLTF. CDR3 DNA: TGTGCCAGCAGCTTGGGCGTAGGGACAGGGTGGTCTGGGGCCAACGTCCTGACTTTC.

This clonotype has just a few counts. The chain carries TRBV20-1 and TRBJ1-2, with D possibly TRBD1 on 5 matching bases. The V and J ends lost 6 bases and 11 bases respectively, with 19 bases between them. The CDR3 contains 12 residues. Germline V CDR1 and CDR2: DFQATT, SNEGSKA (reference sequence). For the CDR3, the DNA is TGCAGTGCACAGCCACCGGGACTAGGATACACCTTC. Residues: CSAQPPGLGYTF.

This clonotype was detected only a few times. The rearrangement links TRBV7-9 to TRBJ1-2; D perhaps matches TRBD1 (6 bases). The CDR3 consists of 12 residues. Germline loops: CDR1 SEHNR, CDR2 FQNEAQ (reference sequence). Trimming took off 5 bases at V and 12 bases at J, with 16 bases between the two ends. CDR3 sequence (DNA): TGTGCCAGCAGCCTCCAACAGGGTTTCGACACCTTC. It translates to CASSLQQGFDTF.

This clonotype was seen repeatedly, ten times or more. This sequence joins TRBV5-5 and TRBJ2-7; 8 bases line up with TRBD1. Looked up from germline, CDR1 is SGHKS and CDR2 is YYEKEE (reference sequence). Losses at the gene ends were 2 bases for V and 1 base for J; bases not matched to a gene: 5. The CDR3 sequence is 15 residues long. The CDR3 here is CASSLGQGVSYEQYF. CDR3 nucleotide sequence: TGTGCCAGCAGCTTAGGACAGGGAGTGTCCTACGAGCAGTACTTC.

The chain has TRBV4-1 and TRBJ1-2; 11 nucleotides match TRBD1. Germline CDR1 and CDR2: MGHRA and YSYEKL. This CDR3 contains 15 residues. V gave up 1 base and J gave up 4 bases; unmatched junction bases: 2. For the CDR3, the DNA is TGCGCCAGCAGCCAAGTTGGGACAGGGGGCTATGGCTACACCTTC. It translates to CASSQVGTGGYGYTF.

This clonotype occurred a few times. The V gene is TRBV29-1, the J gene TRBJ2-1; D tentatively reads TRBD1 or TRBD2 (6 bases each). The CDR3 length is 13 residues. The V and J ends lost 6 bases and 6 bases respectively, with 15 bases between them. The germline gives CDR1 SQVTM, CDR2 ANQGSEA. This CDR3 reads CSVWDTSLNEQFF. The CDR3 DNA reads TGCAGCGTGTGGGACACTAGCCTCAATGAGCAGTTCTTC.

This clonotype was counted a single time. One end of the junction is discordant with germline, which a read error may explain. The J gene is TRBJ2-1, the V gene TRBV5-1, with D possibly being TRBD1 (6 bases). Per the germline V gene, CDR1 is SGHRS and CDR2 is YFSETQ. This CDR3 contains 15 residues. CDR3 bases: TGCGCCAGCAGCTGGACAGAGAGCTCCTGCAATGAGCAGTTCTTC. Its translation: CASSWTESSCNEQFF.

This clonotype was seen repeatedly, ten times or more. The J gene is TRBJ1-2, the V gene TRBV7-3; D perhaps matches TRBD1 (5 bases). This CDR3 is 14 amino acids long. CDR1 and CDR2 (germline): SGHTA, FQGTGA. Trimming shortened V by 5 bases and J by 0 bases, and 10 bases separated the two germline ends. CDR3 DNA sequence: TGTGCCAGCAGCCCCGGACAATCTAACTATGGCTACACCTTC. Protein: CASSPGQSNYGYTF.

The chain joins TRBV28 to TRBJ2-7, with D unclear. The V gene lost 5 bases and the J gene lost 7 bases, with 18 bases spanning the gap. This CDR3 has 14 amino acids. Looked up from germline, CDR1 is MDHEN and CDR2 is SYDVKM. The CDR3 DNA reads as TGTGCCAGCAGTCCCGGCCCCCGACTTTTTGAGCAGTACTTC. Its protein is CASSPGPRLFEQYF.

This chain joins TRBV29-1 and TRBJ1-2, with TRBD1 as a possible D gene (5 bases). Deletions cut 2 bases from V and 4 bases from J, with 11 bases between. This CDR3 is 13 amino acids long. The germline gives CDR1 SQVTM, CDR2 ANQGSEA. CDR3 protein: CSVENRQSYGYTF. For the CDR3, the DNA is TGCAGCGTTGAAAACAGGCAGAGCTATGGCTACACCTTC.

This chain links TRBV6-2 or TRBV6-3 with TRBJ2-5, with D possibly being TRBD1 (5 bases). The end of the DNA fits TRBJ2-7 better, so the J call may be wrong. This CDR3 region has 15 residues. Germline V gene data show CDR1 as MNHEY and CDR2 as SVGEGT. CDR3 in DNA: TGTGCCAGCAGTCCGCAGGGTCTTCGGAGCGACGAGCAGTACTTC. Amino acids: CASSPQGLRSDEQYF.

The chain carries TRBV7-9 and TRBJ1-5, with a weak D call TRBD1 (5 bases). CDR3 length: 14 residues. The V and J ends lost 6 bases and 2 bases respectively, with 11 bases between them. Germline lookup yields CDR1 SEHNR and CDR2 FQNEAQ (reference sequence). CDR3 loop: CASRPSRGNQPQHF. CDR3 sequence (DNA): TGTGCCAGCAGACCAAGCAGGGGCAATCAGCCCCAGCATTTT.

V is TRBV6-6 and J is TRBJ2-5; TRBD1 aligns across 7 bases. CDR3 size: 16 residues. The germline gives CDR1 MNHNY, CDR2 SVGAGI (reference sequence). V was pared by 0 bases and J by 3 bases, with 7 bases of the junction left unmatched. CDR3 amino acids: CASSYSDRVIKETQYF. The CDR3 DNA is TGTGCCAGCAGTTACTCTGACAGGGTTATTAAAGAGACCCAGTACTTC.

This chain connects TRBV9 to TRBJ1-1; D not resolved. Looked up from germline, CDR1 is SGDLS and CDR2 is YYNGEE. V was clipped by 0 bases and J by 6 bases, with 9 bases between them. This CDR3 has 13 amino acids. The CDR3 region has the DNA TGTGCCAGCAGCGTAGTTTCGGGATCTGAAGCTTTCTTT. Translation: CASSVVSGSEAFF. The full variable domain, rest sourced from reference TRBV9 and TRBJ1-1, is DSGVTQTPKHLITATGQRVTLRCSPRSGDLSVYWYQQSLDQGLQFLIQYYNGEERAKGNILERFSAQQFPDLHSELNLSSLELGDSALYFCASSVVSGSEAFFGQGTRLTVV.

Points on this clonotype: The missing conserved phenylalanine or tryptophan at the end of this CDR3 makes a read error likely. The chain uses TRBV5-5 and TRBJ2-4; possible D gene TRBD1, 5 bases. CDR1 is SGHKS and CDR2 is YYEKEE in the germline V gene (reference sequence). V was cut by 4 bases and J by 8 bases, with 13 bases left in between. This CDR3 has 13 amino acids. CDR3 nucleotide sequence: TGTGCCAGCAGCATGAACGAAGGGGACATTCAGTACCTC. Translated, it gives CASSMNEGDIQYL.

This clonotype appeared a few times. In DNA, the CDR3 is TGCAGCGTTGAAGTTTCAGGGCTGGGGACCCAGTACTTC. Its translation: CSVEVSGLGTQYF. The chain employs TRBV29-1 and TRBJ2-5; a possible D gene is TRBD1 (5 bases). Between the trimmed V and J ends, which lost 1 base and 7 bases, there was a span of 13 bases. This CDR3 is 13 amino acids long. Germline CDR1 reads SQVTM; CDR2 reads ANQGSEA.